Listed below are T cell receptor beta chains from one sample, sequenced in a study of response to subunit inactivated influenza vaccine. Via MiXCR, TCRdb re-called the RT-PCR reads, giving one row per CDR3 protein. Found here are 450,000 to 550,000 distinct CDR3 sequences, less than 30% of them singletons; the top ten hold 1.9%. The sample was CD4+ T cells sorted from PBMCs, taken more than 4 days after vaccination. The receptors shown here come from a man aged 45-60 years who received an inactivated influenza vaccine. CDR3s include the opening cysteine and the closing phenylalanine or tryptophan. D genes are given only for firm matches. Clone size appears in some rows only: once, few, many, or a class for an expanded clone.

j_gene | d_gene | v_gene | abundance | CDR3aa | CDR3nt
TRBJ2-7 | NA | TRBV5-1 | NA | CASSLEPGTYEQYF | TGCGCCAGCAGCTTGGAGCCGGGAACATACGAGCAGTACTTC
TRBJ1-5 | NA | TRBV6-2/TRBV6-3 | many | CASSYRDRTYSNQPQHF | TGTGCCAGCAGTTACCGGGACCGTACCTATAGCAATCAGCCCCAGCATTTT
TRBJ2-7 | NA | TRBV27 | few | CASSFSESSSYEQYF | TGTGCCAGCAGTTTTTCGGAGTCGAGCTCCTACGAGCAGTACTTC
TRBJ2-1 | TRBD2 | TRBV20-1 | NA | CSARTTSGPPYNEQFF | TGCAGTGCTAGAACGACTAGCGGACCTCCATACAATGAGCAGTTCTTC
TRBJ2-7 | TRBD1 | TRBV12-3/TRBV12-4 | NA | CASSIPSDRAYEQYF | TGTGCCAGCAGTATTCCCTCGGACAGGGCATACGAGCAGTACTTC
TRBJ2-3 | NA | TRBV5-6 | NA | CASSLQWETGTDTQYF | TGTGCCAGCAGCTTGCAATGGGAGACTGGCACAGATACGCAGTATTTT
TRBJ1-4 | NA | TRBV12-3/TRBV12-4 | NA | CASSLSQGEKLFF | TGTGCCAGCAGTTTGTCCCAGGGTGAAAAACTGTTTTTT
TRBJ1-4 | NA | TRBV6-5 | many | CASGRSNEKLFF | TGTGCCAGCGGTAGATCTAATGAAAAACTGTTTTTT
TRBJ1-4 | NA | TRBV7-9 | NA | CASRNRDLGEKLFF | TGTGCCAGCAGAAACCGGGACTTAGGTGAAAAACTGTTTTTT
TRBJ2-1 | NA | TRBV20-1 | NA | CSARRRDGTNTRYNEQFF | TGCAGTGCTAGACGGAGAGACGGGACAAACACGCGGTACAATGAGCAGTTCTTC
TRBJ2-1 | NA | TRBV28 | few | CASSPNGGPRNEQFF | TGTGCCAGCAGCCCGAACGGGGGGCCAAGGAATGAGCAGTTCTTC
TRBJ2-7 | NA | TRBV20-1 | NA | CSARDLGGGYEQYF | TGCAGTGCTAGAGATCTAGGTGGGGGCTACGAGCAGTACTTC
TRBJ2-7 | TRBD1 | TRBV6-1 | NA | CASSTSTGTVLYEQYF | TGTGCCAGCAGTACCTCAACCGGGACAGTACTCTACGAGCAGTACTTC
TRBJ2-7 | TRBD1 | TRBV5-1 | NA | CASSPWTGGEQYF | TGCGCCAGCAGCCCATGGACAGGTGGCGAGCAGTACTTC
TRBJ2-2 | NA | TRBV12-3/TRBV12-4 | once | CASSLGPGSTGELFF | TGTGCCAGCAGTTTAGGCCCAGGGTCCACCGGGGAGCTGTTTTTT
TRBJ2-3 | TRBD2 | TRBV24-1 | NA | CATSVPPGTGLAGPWGTDTQYF | TGTGCCACCAGTGTCCCGCCCGGGACGGGACTAGCGGGGCCATGGGGCACAGATACGCAGTATTTT
TRBJ2-3 | NA | TRBV6-6 | NA | CASSSGSADTQYF | TGTGCCAGCAGTTCGGGGAGCGCAGATACGCAGTATTTT
TRBJ2-1 | NA | TRBV5-1 | few | CASSLAGRTYNEQFF | TGCGCCAGCAGCTTGGCGGGGAGGACCTACAATGAGCAGTTCTTC
TRBJ2-2 | TRBD2 | TRBV7-9 | NA | CASSLGAGAPTGELFF | TGTGCCAGCAGCTTAGGAGCGGGAGCTCCGACCGGGGAGCTGTTTTTT
TRBJ2-5 | NA | TRBV2 | NA | CASSDYRDPVLETQYF | TGTGCCAGCAGTGATTACCGGGACCCAGTTTTGGAGACCCAGTACTTC
TRBJ2-1 | TRBD2 | TRBV7-9 | few | CASSRASGTSYNEQFF | TGTGCCAGCAGCAGAGCGTCCGGGACTAGCTACAATGAGCAGTTCTTC
TRBJ2-3 | NA | TRBV4-1 | NA | CASSQRTSKDTQYF | TGCGCCAGCAGCCAACGGACCTCCAAAGATACGCAGTATTTT
TRBJ2-3 | NA | TRBV5-1 | few | CASSPQGISTDTQYF | TGCGCCAGCAGCCCGCAAGGAATTAGCACAGATACGCAGTATTTT
TRBJ2-3 | TRBD1 | TRBV20-1 | few | CSASTGQGAIFITDTQYF | TGCAGTGCTAGTACAGGACAGGGGGCGATTTTCATAACAGATACGCAGTATTTT
TRBJ2-7 | NA | TRBV20-1 | few | CSARESVYEQYF | TGCAGTGCTAGAGAATCCGTTTACGAGCAGTACTTC
TRBJ2-1 | NA | TRBV9 | NA | CASSVAPLIGGGSGEQFF | TGTGCCAGCAGCGTAGCCCCACTCATAGGGGGCGGGAGCGGTGAGCAGTTCTTC
TRBJ2-2 | NA | TRBV30 | NA | CAWSGYRENTGELFF | TGTGCCTGGAGTGGATACCGGGAGAACACCGGGGAGCTGTTTTTT
TRBJ2-1 | TRBD1 | TRBV10-3 | NA | CAISRQGAVRYNEQFF | TGTGCCATCAGCAGACAGGGGGCAGTACGCTACAATGAGCAGTTCTTC
TRBJ2-5 | NA | TRBV20-1 | once | CSATPGSRETQYF | TGCAGTGCTACACCAGGCTCCAGGGAGACCCAGTACTTC
TRBJ2-6 | NA | TRBV30 | many | CAWSIKANVLTF | TGTGCCTGGTCCATTAAGGCCAACGTCCTGACTTTC
TRBJ2-1 | NA | TRBV12-3/TRBV12-4 | few | CASSLEVQEQFF | TGTGCCAGCAGTTTAGAAGTCCAAGAGCAGTTCTTC
TRBJ1-5 | NA | TRBV20-1 | NA | CSARDLRGYQPQHF | TGCAGTGCTAGAGATCTACGGGGGTATCAGCCCCAGCATTTT
TRBJ1-1 | NA | TRBV6-1 | NA | CASRVKDNTEAFF | TGTGCCAGCAGAGTGAAGGATAACACTGAAGCTTTCTTT
TRBJ1-2 | TRBD1 | TRBV7-2 | few | CASTPTGGGYGYTF | TGTGCCAGCACTCCGACAGGGGGCGGCTATGGCTACACCTTC